The 5 T cell receptor beta chains below all came from one sample that was sequenced in a study of graft-versus-host responses after intestinal transplantation (dated by TCRdb to about 2021). The protocol used for the library was the immunoSEQ multiplex PCR assay. This is the immuneACCESS table as TCRdb keeps it, with only in-frame sequences that have V and J called. A part of the clones is gone; compared with another copy, unresolved V genes explain less than half, and the rest is unexplained. The sample yields some 90,000 clones; around 90% were counted once. The top ten constitute roughly 6% of the sample. The antigens for these receptors are not known. In light of the paper, this sample's time point label describes: cells obtained before transplantation from donor or recipient. The specimen was unstimulated CD8+ T cells sorted from spleen or lymph node cells, collected before intestinal transplant. The receptors originated from a human donor who received an intestinal transplant.

The CDR3 region has the DNA TGTGCCAGCAGCTTAGCGGGACAGGAAATGGACTACGAGCAGTACTTC. It codes for CASSLAGQEMDYEQYF. The chain employs TRBV7-9 and TRBJ2-7; 8 bases map to TRBD1. Trimming took 0 bases from V and 3 from J; bases not matched to a gene: 7. The CDR3 length is 16 residues. Germline V gene sequence: CDR1 SEHNR, CDR2 FQNEAQ (reference sequence). The whole variable domain, filled in from reference TRBV7-9 and TRBJ2-7, reads DTGVSQNPRHKITKRGQNVTFRCDPISEHNRLYWYRQTLGQGPEFLTYFQNEAQLEKSRLLSDRFSAERPKGSFSTLEIQRTEQGDSAMYLCASSLAGQEMDYEQYFGPGTRLTVT.

This clone was seen a single time. The chain links TRBV6-5 to TRBJ2-3; maybe TRBD2 (5 bases). CDR3 size: 13 residues. V was pared by 6 bases and J by 2 bases, with 9 bases between. Germline-derived CDR1 and CDR2 are MNHEY and SVGAGI. In DNA, the CDR3 is TGTGCCAGCAGGAGGGAATTCACAGATACGCAGTATTTT. The encoded protein is CASRREFTDTQYF.

The chain combines TRBV11-2 with TRBJ1-2; no definite D call. This CDR3 is built from 15 residues. V shed 5 bases and J shed 0 bases, with 13 bases lying between them. CDR1 and CDR2 (germline): SGHAT, FQNNGV. CDR3 in amino acids: CASSPPLSTNYGYTF. CDR3 sequence (DNA): TGTGCCAGCAGCCCCCCTTTATCTACTAACTATGGCTACACCTTC.

The chain couples TRBV28 to TRBJ2-3; D is uncertain. CDR3 length: 11 amino acids. Deletions cut 10 bases from V and 0 bases from J, with 5 bases between. CDR1 is MDHEN and CDR2 is SYDVKM in the germline V gene. CDR3 sequence reads: CATYSTDTQYF. As DNA, the CDR3 is TGTGCCACCTACAGCACAGATACGCAGTATTTT.

The chain is built from TRBV9 and TRBJ2-1, with D perhaps matching TRBD1 (7 bases). The CDR3 is made up of 19 amino acids. Germline V gene data show CDR1 as SGDLS and CDR2 as YYNGEE. Trimming took 3 bases from V and 2 from J, leaving 24 bases between them. CDR3 region: CASSDTRQGGGRTYNEQFF. The CDR3 DNA reads as TGTGCCAGCAGCGATACCCGACAGGGAGGCGGGCGAACCTACAATGAGCAGTTCTTC. Using reference TRBV9 and TRBJ2-1 for the parts outside the CDR3, the full variable domain is DSGVTQTPKHLITATGQRVTLRCSPRSGDLSVYWYQQSLDQGLQFLIQYYNGEERAKGNILERFSAQQFPDLHSELNLSSLELGDSALYFCASSDTRQGGGRTYNEQFFGPGTRLTVL.